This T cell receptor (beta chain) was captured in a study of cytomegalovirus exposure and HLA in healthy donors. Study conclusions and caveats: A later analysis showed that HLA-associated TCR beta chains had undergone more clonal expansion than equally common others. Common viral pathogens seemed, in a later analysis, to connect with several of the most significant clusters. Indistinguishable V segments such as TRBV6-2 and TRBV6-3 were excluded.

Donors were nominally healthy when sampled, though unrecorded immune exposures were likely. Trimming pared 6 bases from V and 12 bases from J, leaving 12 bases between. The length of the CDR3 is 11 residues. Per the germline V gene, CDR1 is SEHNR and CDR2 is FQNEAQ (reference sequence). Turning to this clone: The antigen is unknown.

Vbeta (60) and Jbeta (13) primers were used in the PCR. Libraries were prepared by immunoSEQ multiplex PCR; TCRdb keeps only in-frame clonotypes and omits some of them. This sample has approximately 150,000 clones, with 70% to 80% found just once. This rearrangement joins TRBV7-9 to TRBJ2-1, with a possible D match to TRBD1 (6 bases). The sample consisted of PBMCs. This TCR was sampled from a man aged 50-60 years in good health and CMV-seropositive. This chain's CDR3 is CASRTPRGQFF. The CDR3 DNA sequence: TGTGCCAGCAGGACGCCCAGGGGGCAGTTCTTC.